Listed here are 11 T cell receptor beta chains from one sample, sequenced in a study of blood T cell repertoires in COVID-19. Profiling relied on immunoSEQ multiplex PCR, and the TCRdb table lists in-frame clones only, not all of them. The sample has about 220,000 clones; 75% to 90% are singletons. The sample taken for sequencing was PBMCs or T cells enriched from blood (not recorded which). The receptors were sampled from a woman between 18 and 29 years old in a cohort exposed to, infected with or recovered from COVID-19 (not recorded which).

This sequence joins TRBV12-3 or TRBV12-4 and TRBJ2-7, with a weak D call TRBD1 (6 bases). The CDR3 has 12 amino acids. V shed 6 bases and J shed 6 bases, with 12 bases lying between them. The CDR3 region has the DNA TGTGCCAGCAGCGCCAGGGGCGGCGAGCAGTACTTC. Protein: CASSARGGEQYF.

The chain has TRBV12-3 or TRBV12-4 and TRBJ1-2; D might be TRBD1 (6 bases). Trimming removed 4 bases from V and 2 bases from J, with 8 bases in between. The CDR3 is made up of 13 amino acids. The DNA of the CDR3 is TGTGCCAGCAGTTCGGGGACAAACTATGGCTACACCTTC. It codes for CASSSGTNYGYTF.

The chain uses TRBV5-4 and TRBJ1-1; 7 nucleotides align to TRBD1. V lost 0 bases and J lost 6; bases outside the gene matches: 5. The CDR3 has 14 amino acids. CDR1 and CDR2 from the germline V gene are SGHNT and YYREEE (reference sequence). For the CDR3, the DNA is TGTGCCAGCAGCTTGGAGGGGGCCAACGCTGAAGCTTTCTTT. Protein product: CASSLEGANAEAFF.

This clone has more than one count but fewer than ten. The chain is built from TRBV27 and TRBJ1-1; TRBD1 might be the D (5 bases). V lost 6 bases and J 7 bases, leaving 15 bases between the germline ends. CDR1 is MNHEY and CDR2 is SMNVEV in the germline V gene (reference sequence). The CDR3 has 13 residues. CDR3: CASSRGGIGEAFF. The CDR3 DNA reads TGTGCCAGCAGCCGGGGCGGGATTGGTGAAGCTTTCTTT.

This sequence joins TRBV6-5 and TRBJ1-5; 11 bases match TRBD1. This CDR3 has 15 amino acids. The V gene's germline CDR1 is MNHEY and CDR2 SVGAGI. V shed 9 bases, J shed 3 bases, and the junction held 7 bases outside the gene matches. Here the CDR3 DNA reads TGTGCCAGTACCGGGACAGGGGGTCACAATCAGCCCCAGCATTTT. Encoded protein: CASTGTGGHNQPQHF.

The chain links TRBV19 to TRBJ2-1, with TRBD2 matching 9 bases. From germline, CDR1 is LNHDA and CDR2 SQIVND (reference sequence). The CDR3 loop spans 18 amino acids. V shed 10 bases and J 6 bases; nucleotides not matched to a gene: 22. The DNA of the CDR3 is TGTGCCACTCAACCCCAAGTAACTCTAGCGGGAATTGTCAATGAGCAGTTCTTC. This codes for CATQPQVTLAGIVNEQFF.

The chain recombines TRBV3-1 (or the pseudogene TRBV3-2) with TRBJ1-1; D gene uncertain. The CDR3 covers 14 residues. The germline V gene has CDR1 LGHDT and CDR2 YNNKEL (reference sequence). V gave up 1 base and J gave up 8 bases, with 14 bases separating them. CDR3 loop: CASSQVARPGEAFF. CDR3 coding DNA: TGTGCCAGCAGCCAAGTAGCACGGCCGGGAGAAGCTTTCTTT.

The V and J genes are TRBV28 and TRBJ1-4; 8 bases line up with TRBD1. With 6 bases clipped from V and 0 bases from J, the junction kept 3 bases outside the gene matches. CDR1 and CDR2 (germline): MDHEN, SYDVKM. The CDR3 length is 15 residues. The CDR3 bases are TGTGCCAGCAGACAGGGGGACGCAACTAATGAAAAACTGTTTTTT. This encodes CASRQGDATNEKLFF. The whole variable domain, remainder taken from reference TRBV28 and TRBJ1-4, is DVKVTQSSRYLVKRTGEKVFLECVQDMDHENMFWYRQDPGLGLRLIYFSYDVKMKEKGDIPEGYSVSREKKERFSLILESASTNQTSMYLCASRQGDATNEKLFFGSGTQLSVL.

The rearrangement links TRBV5-4 to TRBJ2-1; 9 bases are shared with TRBD2. The CDR3 loop spans 17 amino acids. With 2 bases clipped from V and 8 bases from J, the junction kept 14 bases outside the gene matches. Germline lookup yields CDR1 SGHNT and CDR2 YYREEE (reference sequence). For the CDR3, the DNA is TGTGCCAGCAGCTTATCGGCTAGCGGGGCTGGTATGGATGAGCAGTTCTTC. Its translation: CASSLSASGAGMDEQFF.

The chain recombines TRBV7-9 with TRBJ2-7; 8 positions agree with TRBD2. The V gene's germline CDR1 is SEHNR and CDR2 FQNEAQ (reference sequence). V was clipped by 5 bases and J by 2 bases; unmatched bases: 5. The length of the CDR3 is 14 residues. The CDR3 region has the DNA TGTGCCAGCAGCCCGGCGGGGGGCCCCTACGAGCAGTACTTC. Translation gives CASSPAGGPYEQYF. The full variable domain, its missing parts supplied by reference TRBV7-9 and TRBJ2-7, is DTGVSQNPRHKITKRGQNVTFRCDPISEHNRLYWYRQTLGQGPEFLTYFQNEAQLEKSRLLSDRFSAERPKGSFSTLEIQRTEQGDSAMYLCASSPAGGPYEQYFGPGTRLTVT.

This sequence joins TRBV5-5 and TRBJ2-2; perhaps TRBD2 as D (6 bases). Trimming removed 0 bases from V and 4 bases from J, with 13 bases in between. Germline CDR1 is SGHKS and CDR2 is YYEKEE (reference sequence). CDR3 length equals 16 residues. CDR3 coding DNA: TGTGCCAGCAGCTTGGTGTCCCTAGCGACCACCGGGGAGCTGTTTTTT. Protein product: CASSLVSLATTGELFF.